This T cell receptor beta chain was obtained from a study of blood T cell repertoires in COVID-19. Overall study context: Donors in the United States, Italy and Spain gave samples during acute or convalescent COVID-19. T cells, B-cell-depleted T cells, or PBMCs supplied cDNA or gDNA.

The table came from immunoSEQ multiplex PCR; TCRdb's copy has only in-frame clones and leaves some out. The table includes hundreds of thousands of clones, around 89% detected once. Those enrolled, adults aged roughly 18 to 89 years, came from around 24 US areas. This clone was found once. Material: PBMCs or T cells enriched from blood (not recorded which). The source of this sequence is a man under 40 who had recovered from COVID-19.

Here the CDR3 reads CASSRTSSYNEQFF. The CDR3 DNA reads as TGTGCCAGCTCGAGGACTTCCTCCTACAATGAGCAGTTCTTC. This chain links TRBV6-4 with TRBJ2-1, with D perhaps matching TRBD2 (5 bases). Per germline, CDR1 MRHNA and CDR2 SNTAGT. Trimming stripped 8 bases from V and 0 bases from J, with 11 bases between. The CDR3 is made up of 14 amino acids.